The clone carrying this T cell receptor (beta chain) was observed many times. The data are from a study of OX40 agonist ivuxolimab in advanced cancers. Study overall: The patients' treatment was ivuxolimab, an agonistic anti-OX40 (CD134) antibody. At just under 85% male, the cohort had a mean age of around 56 years, ranging from about 23 to 80.

Some clones are missing from TCRdb's copy, which holds only in-frame ones; the method was immunoSEQ multiplex PCR. In the table there are some 28,000 clones, approximately 86% of which are singletons. Blood draws occurred at baseline, cycle 4 day 1, and cycle 7 day 1. This CDR3 region has 15 residues. Germline CDR1 reads MNHEY; CDR2 reads SMNVEV (reference sequence). Trimming shortened V by 5 bases and J by 0 bases, and 12 bases separated the two germline ends. The TCR was taken from an adult with an advanced solid tumor such as melanoma, head and neck, liver or kidney cancer. Here the sequenced sample was CD4+ or CD8+ T cells sorted from blood, taken in a trial of the OX40 agonist ivuxolimab. The chain carries TRBV27 and TRBJ2-3, with no clear D. CDR3: CASSPQSYSTDTQYF. The CDR3 region has the DNA TGTGCCAGCAGTCCACAGAGCTATAGCACAGATACGCAGTATTTT.